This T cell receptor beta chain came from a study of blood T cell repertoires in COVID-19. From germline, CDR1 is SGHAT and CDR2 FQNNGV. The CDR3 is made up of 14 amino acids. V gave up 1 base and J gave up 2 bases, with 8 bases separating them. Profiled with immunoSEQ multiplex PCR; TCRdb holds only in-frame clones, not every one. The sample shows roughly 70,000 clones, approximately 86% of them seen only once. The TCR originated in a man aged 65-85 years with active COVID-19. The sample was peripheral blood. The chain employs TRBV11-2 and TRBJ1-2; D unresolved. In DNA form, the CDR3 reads TGTGCCAGCAGCTTAGGTGTCCTAAACTATGGCTACACCTTC. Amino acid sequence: CASSLGVLNYGYTF.